This T cell receptor beta chain was obtained from a study of shared clonotypes between healthy human individuals. In the study overall: A couple of women and a few men aged 18 to 49 made up the donors.

V gave up 0 bases and J gave up 6 bases, with 13 bases separating them. The germline gives CDR1 SGDLS, CDR2 YYNGEE. This CDR3 spans 15 amino acids. Clones were sequenced by immunoSEQ multiplex PCR, and TCRdb holds only the in-frame ones, with some missing. This table has millions of clones, around 90% appearing once. This clonotype originated in a man between 18 and 29 years old in good health. Material for sequencing was naive CD4+ T cells sorted from blood. Regarding subset: CD45RA+ positively selected. The chain is built from TRBV9 and TRBJ2-1; possibly TRBD2 for D (6 bases). CDR3 DNA sequence: TGTGCCAGCAGCGTAGCGGGAGTCTCGGCCAATGAGCAGTTCTTC. It translates to CASSVAGVSANEQFF.